Listed below are T cell receptor beta chains from one sample, sequenced in a study of monozygotic twins with inflammatory bowel disease. TCRdb reprocessed the 5' RACE reads and keeps a single row for each CDR3 protein, giving no DNA. The sample data list around 210,000 distinct CDR3 sequences. Material: blood. Receptors originate from a human donor with ulcerative colitis or Crohn's disease, or a healthy co-twin of an affected twin (not recorded which). The CDR3 runs from the conserved cysteine through the conserved F or W.

TRBJ1-1,TRBV19,CASSIQGTLNTEAFF
TRBJ1-4,TRBV5-6,CASSPGTANEKLFF
TRBJ1-6,TRBV27,CASSWTGRDSPLHF
TRBJ2-1,TRBV7-3,CASSLTTTRGVYNEQFF
TRBJ1-3,TRBV7-2,CASSATGQAFSGNTIYF
TRBJ2-3,TRBV7-2,CASSSDYSTDTQYF
TRBJ2-4,TRBV3-1,CASSQDWLGVTAKNIQYF
TRBJ1-6,TRBV4-1,CASSQRRDNSPLHF
TRBJ2-1,TRBV7-9,CASSLAGSGSSDEQFF
TRBJ2-1,TRBV27,CASTDEQRGYNEQFF
TRBJ2-3,TRBV12-3/TRBV12-4,CASSSTSFYTQYF
TRBJ2-2,TRBV7-9,CASSLTGTPTNTGELFF
TRBJ2-3,TRBV7-9,CASSTQDTQYF